The rows below give T cell receptor beta chains drawn from one sample of a study of blood T cell repertoires in COVID-19. Measured with immunoSEQ multiplex PCR; TCRdb has only the in-frame clones, and not every one. Among approximately 180,000 clones listed, roughly 79% were seen once. Input material: peripheral blood. The origin of the receptors is a woman older than 75 with COVID-19, enrolled during active disease. Each CDR3 is given with its conserved first and last residue. Each record gives: J gene, V gene, clone size, D gene, CDR3 protein, CDR3 DNA. The D gene is left open where the match is weak. Not every row has a clone size; where given, it reads once, few, many or a size class.

TRBJ2-5,TRBV20-1,NA,NA,CSPAGTQYF,TGCAGTCCAGCGGGGACCCAGTACTTC
TRBJ1-2,TRBV25-1,NA,NA,CASRGQYQIYGYTF,TGTGCCAGCAGAGGACAGTACCAAATCTATGGCTACACCTTC
TRBJ1-2,TRBV19,NA,TRBD1,CASSVPTGGAYGYTF,TGTGCCAGTAGTGTGCCCACAGGGGGGGCCTATGGCTACACCTTC
TRBJ1-6,TRBV9,NA,TRBD1,CASSARDRVVSSPLHF,TGTGCCAGCAGCGCCCGAGACAGGGTCGTTTCTTCACCCCTCCACTTT
TRBJ1-1,TRBV6-1,NA,TRBD1,CASSEWTGGGEAFF,TGTGCCAGCAGTGAATGGACAGGGGGCGGTGAAGCTTTCTTT
TRBJ1-2,TRBV7-2,few,NA,CASSGRGYGYTF,TGTGCCAGCAGCGGGAGGGGCTATGGCTACACCTTC
TRBJ2-3,TRBV2,NA,NA,CASRGSGLRDTDTQYF,TGTGCCAGCCGGGGTAGCGGTCTCCGTGACACAGATACGCAGTATTTT
TRBJ2-2,TRBV19,NA,NA,CASSIGAGNTGELFF,TGTGCCAGTAGTATTGGAGCCGGTAACACCGGGGAGCTGTTTTTT
TRBJ2-3,TRBV15,NA,TRBD1,CATSRDPPGTGATDTQYF,TGTGCCACCAGCAGAGATCCCCCGGGGACAGGGGCCACAGATACGCAGTATTTT
TRBJ2-5,TRBV6-5,NA,NA,CASKRGYANLETQYF,TGTGCCAGCAAAAGGGGTTACGCTAACCTGGAGACCCAGTACTTC
TRBJ2-3,TRBV20-1,few,NA,CSASRDPGWTDTQYF,TGCAGTGCTAGTAGGGATCCAGGGTGGACAGATACGCAGTATTTT
TRBJ1-3,TRBV7-8,NA,NA,CASSLARQGNTIYF,TGTGCCAGCAGCTTAGCGCGACAGGGAAACACCATATATTTT
TRBJ1-2,TRBV19,NA,NA,CASSLSSRILYTF,TGTGCCAGTAGTCTCTCTAGCAGGATTCTCTACACCTTC
TRBJ2-7,TRBV2,NA,NA,CASSGSRSYEQYF,TGTGCCAGCAGTGGGTCTAGATCCTACGAGCAGTACTTC
TRBJ2-1,TRBV6-5,NA,NA,CASSYGSSASYNEQFF,TGTGCCAGCAGTTACGGGTCTAGCGCCTCCTACAATGAGCAGTTCTTC
TRBJ1-1,TRBV6-2/TRBV6-3,NA,NA,CASSYSQTINTEAFF,TGTGCCAGCAGTTACTCCCAGACAATCAACACTGAAGCTTTCTTT
TRBJ2-5,TRBV29-1,NA,NA,CSVEGQEETQYF,TGCAGCGTTGAAGGACAGGAAGAGACCCAGTACTTC
TRBJ1-4,TRBV2,NA,NA,CASRDREEKLFF,TGTGCCAGCAGGGACAGAGAAGAAAAACTGTTTTTT
TRBJ2-2,TRBV5-1,NA,NA,CASSEGLTNTGELFF,TGCGCCAGCAGCGAGGGACTCACGAACACCGGGGAGCTGTTTTTT
TRBJ2-3,TRBV27,NA,NA,CASSSFRGNTDTQYF,TGTGCCAGCAGTTCCTTTCGGGGTAACACAGATACGCAGTATTTT
TRBJ1-2,TRBV3-1/TRBV3-2,NA,NA,CASSREGHGRVYGYTF,TGTGCCAGCAGCCGAGAGGGACACGGAAGGGTCTATGGCTACACCTTC
TRBJ2-7,TRBV28,NA,NA,CASSRQPAGNYEQYF,TGTGCCAGCAGCCGGCAACCGGCGGGAAACTACGAGCAGTACTTC
TRBJ2-3,TRBV5-1,NA,TRBD2,CASSFGGSQDTQYF,TGCGCCAGCAGTTTTGGCGGGAGTCAAGATACGCAGTATTTT
TRBJ1-5,TRBV16,few,NA,CASSWTVSNQPQHF,TGTGCCAGCAGCTGGACAGTGAGCAATCAGCCCCAGCATTTT
TRBJ2-3,TRBV19,once,TRBD1,CASSPFLGQGASTDTQYF,TGTGCCAGTAGTCCTTTCCTCGGACAGGGTGCTAGCACAGATACGCAGTATTTT
TRBJ1-4,TRBV27,NA,NA,CASSLVKGGEKLFF,TGTGCCAGCAGTTTGGTAAAGGGAGGGGAAAAACTGTTTTTT
TRBJ2-1,TRBV28,once,TRBD2,CASSSSGRAVDEQFF,TGTGCCAGCAGTTCAAGCGGGAGGGCCGTCGATGAGCAGTTCTTC
TRBJ1-2,TRBV2,few,NA,CASSEAEGSYYGYTF,TGTGCCAGCAGTGAAGCGGAGGGCAGCTACTATGGCTACACCTTC